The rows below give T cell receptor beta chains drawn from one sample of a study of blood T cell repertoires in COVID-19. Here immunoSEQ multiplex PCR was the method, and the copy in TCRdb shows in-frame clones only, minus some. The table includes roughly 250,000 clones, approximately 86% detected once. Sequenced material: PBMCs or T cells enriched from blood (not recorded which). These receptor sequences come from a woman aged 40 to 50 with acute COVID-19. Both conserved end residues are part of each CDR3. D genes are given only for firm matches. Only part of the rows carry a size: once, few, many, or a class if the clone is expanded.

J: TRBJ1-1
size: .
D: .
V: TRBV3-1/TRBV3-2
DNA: TGTGCCAGCAGCCAAGAGGGGAGAGGCACTGAAGCTTTCTTT
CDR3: CASSQEGRGTEAFF

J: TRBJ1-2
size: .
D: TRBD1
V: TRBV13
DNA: TGTGCCAGCAGCTTAAGGGGACAGACAAACTATGGCTACACCTTC
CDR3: CASSLRGQTNYGYTF

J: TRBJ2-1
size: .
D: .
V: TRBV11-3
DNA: TGTGCCAGCAGCCCGTCACAGGTAGACAATGAGCAGTTCTTC
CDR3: CASSPSQVDNEQFF

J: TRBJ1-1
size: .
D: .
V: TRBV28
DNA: TGTGCCAGCCAATTACAGAGAGACACTGAAGCTTTCTTT
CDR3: CASQLQRDTEAFF

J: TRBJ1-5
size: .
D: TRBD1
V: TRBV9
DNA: TGTGCCAGCAGCCGTGACGGACAGGGCAATCAGCCCCAGCATTTT
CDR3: CASSRDGQGNQPQHF

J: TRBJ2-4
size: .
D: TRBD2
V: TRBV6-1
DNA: TGTGCCAGCAGTGAGCGACTAGCAGCCAAAAACATTCAGTACTTC
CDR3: CASSERLAAKNIQYF

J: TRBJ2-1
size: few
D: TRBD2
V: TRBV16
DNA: TGTGCCAGCACCCCTCTAGCGGGCGGCCCCAATGAGCAGTTCTTC
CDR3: CASTPLAGGPNEQFF

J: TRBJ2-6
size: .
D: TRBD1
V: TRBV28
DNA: TGTGCCAGCAGTTTATTAACCTATTTGCCGGGACAGGGGTCCTCTGGGGCCAACGTCCTGACTTTC
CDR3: CASSLLTYLPGQGSSGANVLTF

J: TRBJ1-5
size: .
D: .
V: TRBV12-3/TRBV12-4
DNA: TGTGCCAGCAGTTTTCGGGGGGATCAGCCCCAGCATTTT
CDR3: CASSFRGDQPQHF

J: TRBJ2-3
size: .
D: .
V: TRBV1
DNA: .
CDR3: CTSSLVAGGSTDTQYF

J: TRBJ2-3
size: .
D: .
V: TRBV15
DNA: TGTGCCACCAGCAGGACCCTGAGCGGGCTCACAGATACGCAGTATTTT
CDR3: CATSRTLSGLTDTQYF

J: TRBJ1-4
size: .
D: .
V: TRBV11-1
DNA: TGTGCCAGCAGCTCAGAAGGCGGTACGGATGAAAAACTGTTTTTT
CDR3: CASSSEGGTDEKLFF

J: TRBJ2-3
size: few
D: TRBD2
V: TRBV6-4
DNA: TGTGCCAGCAGTGCTGGGACTAGCGGCACAGATACGCAGTATTTT
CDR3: CASSAGTSGTDTQYF

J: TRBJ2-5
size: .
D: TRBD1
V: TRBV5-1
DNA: TGCGCCACCAAAGGGGGCATGGGCGAAGAGACCCAGTACTTC
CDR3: CATKGGMGEETQYF

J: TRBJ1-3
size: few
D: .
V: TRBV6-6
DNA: TGTGCCAGCAGTCGCAACCCCACGGGGGGGGCCTACTCTGGAAACACCATATATTTT
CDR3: CASSRNPTGGAYSGNTIYF

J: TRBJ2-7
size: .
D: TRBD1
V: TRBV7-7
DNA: TGTGCTAGCAGTCGGGACAGGGCGAACGAGCAGTACTTC
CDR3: CASSRDRANEQYF

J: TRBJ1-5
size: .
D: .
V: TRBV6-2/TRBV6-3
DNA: TGTGCCAGCAGTTACGGGGGGGGAATCAATCAGCCCCAGCATTTT
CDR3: CASSYGGGINQPQHF

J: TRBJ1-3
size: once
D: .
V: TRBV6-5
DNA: TGTGCCAGCAGTAGAGAGGACATCTCTGGAAACACCATATATTTT
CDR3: CASSREDISGNTIYF

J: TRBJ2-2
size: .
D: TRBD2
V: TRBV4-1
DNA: TGCGCCAGCAGAATGGGGCTAGCGGGAGCCCCAGGCACCGGGGAGCTGTTTTTT
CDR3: CASRMGLAGAPGTGELFF

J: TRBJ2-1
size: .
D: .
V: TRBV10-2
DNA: TGCGCCAGCAGTGAGTCGAGTTCACTAGAGCAGTTCTTC
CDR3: CASSESSSLEQFF

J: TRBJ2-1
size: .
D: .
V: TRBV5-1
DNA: TGCGCCAGCAGCCTAAACTCCGACAATGAGCAGTTCTTC
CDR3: CASSLNSDNEQFF

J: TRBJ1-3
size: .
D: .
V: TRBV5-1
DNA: TGCGCCAGCAGCTTGAAACAGGCGACCTCTGGAAACACCATATATTTT
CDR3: CASSLKQATSGNTIYF

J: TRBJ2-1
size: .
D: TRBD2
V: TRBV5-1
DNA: TGCGCCAGCAGCTTGTCAGGGTTAGCGGGAGATGGTGAGCAGTTCTTC
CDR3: CASSLSGLAGDGEQFF

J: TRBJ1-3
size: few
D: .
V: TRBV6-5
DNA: TGTGCCAGCAGTACCGACGGGGGCTCTGGAAACACCATATATTTT
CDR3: CASSTDGGSGNTIYF

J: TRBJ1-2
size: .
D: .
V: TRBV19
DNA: TGTGCCAGTATTAGCCATACTAATCCGTCAAACTATGGCTACACCTTC
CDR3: CASISHTNPSNYGYTF

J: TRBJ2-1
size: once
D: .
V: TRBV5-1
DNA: TGCGCCAGCAGCTTTGCGGGAACTACCTACAATGAGCAGTTCTTC
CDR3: CASSFAGTTYNEQFF

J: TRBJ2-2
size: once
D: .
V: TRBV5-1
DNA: TGCGCCAGCAGCTTTCAGGGCCACGGGGAGCTGTTTTTT
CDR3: CASSFQGHGELFF

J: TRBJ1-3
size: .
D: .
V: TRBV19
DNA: TGTGCCAGTAGTATCCCGACGGGTGCAGGAAACACCATATATTTT
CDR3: CASSIPTGAGNTIYF

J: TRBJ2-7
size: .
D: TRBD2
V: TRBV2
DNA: TGTGCCAGCAGTGAAATGCGGGAGACCTACGAGCAGTACTTC
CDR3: CASSEMRETYEQYF

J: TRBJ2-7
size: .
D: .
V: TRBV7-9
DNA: TGTGCCAGCAGCTTACTCGGGAGTTCCTACGAGCAGTACTTC
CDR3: CASSLLGSSYEQYF

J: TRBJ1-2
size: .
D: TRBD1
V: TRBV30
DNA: TGTGCCTGGAGAAAAGGGCAGGGACAGGGAACTTATGGCTACACCTTC
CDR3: CAWRKGQGQGTYGYTF

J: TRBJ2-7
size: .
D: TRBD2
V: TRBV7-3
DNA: TGTGCCAGCAGCTTATCGAAGACTAGCGCCTCCTACGAGCAGTACTTC
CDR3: CASSLSKTSASYEQYF

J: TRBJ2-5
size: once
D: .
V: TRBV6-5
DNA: TGTGCCAGCAGTTCGGGTACCTATCAAGAGACCCAGTACTTC
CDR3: CASSSGTYQETQYF